One sample yielded the 20 T cell receptor beta chains listed below, sequenced in a study of shared clonotypes between healthy human individuals. The repertoire was sequenced with immunoSEQ multiplex PCR; TCRdb's copy has only in-frame clones and lacks some. The sample shows approximately 2.1 million clones, 85% to 95% of them seen only once. What was sequenced was naive CD4+ T cells from PBMCs. Noted subset: CD45RA+ positively selected. These receptors were collected from a man aged 18 to 35 in good health. Some clones in this sample may be carry-over from other donors' samples.

The chain combines TRBV6-5 with TRBJ2-1; 7 bases match TRBD2. J was trimmed by 4 bases and V by 7 bases; bases with no gene match: 7. Germline-derived CDR1 and CDR2 are MNHEY and SVGAGI. This CDR3 comprises 14 residues. The CDR3 DNA is TGTGCCAGCACCTGGAGCGGGAATTACAATGAGCAGTTCTTC. This codes for CASTWSGNYNEQFF.

This rearrangement joins TRBV11-2 to TRBJ2-7, with no clear D. Germline V gives CDR1 SGHAT, CDR2 FQNNGV. The CDR3 is made up of 13 amino acids. The V end lost 5 bases, the J end lost 2 bases, and 10 bases lay between the germline ends. The CDR3 bases are TGTGCCAGCAGCCTCAAGGTCGCCTACGAGCAGTACTTC. Translated: CASSLKVAYEQYF.

This rearrangement joins TRBV18 to TRBJ2-1; possibly TRBD1 for D (5 bases). The CDR3 extends over 16 amino acids. CDR1 is KGHSH and CDR2 is LQKENI in the germline V gene. The V gene lost 4 bases and the J gene lost 3 bases, with 16 bases spanning the gap. The CDR3 is CASSHTDSYHYNEQFF. CDR3 in DNA: TGTGCCAGCTCACACACCGACAGCTATCACTACAATGAGCAGTTCTTC.

This clone was seen only once. The chain is built from TRBV5-1 and TRBJ2-7; 14 nucleotides agree with TRBD2. Germline CDR1 SGHRS, CDR2 YFSETQ. CDR3 size: 18 residues. J lost 4 bases, V lost 3 bases, and 12 bases had no gene match. CDR3 nucleotide sequence: TGCGCCAGCAGCTCTAGACTAGCGGGAGGGCCGGGTGGTTACGAGCAGTACTTC. It yields the protein CASSSRLAGGPGGYEQYF.

The J gene is TRBJ1-1, the V gene TRBV7-9, with 7 bases aligning to TRBD1. Germline CDR1 is SEHNR and CDR2 is FQNEAQ (reference sequence). The CDR3 spans 14 residues. The V gene end was trimmed by 5 bases and the J gene end by 5 bases; junction bases not matched to a gene: 8. The CDR3 loop is CASSRKGAGTEAFF. The CDR3 nucleotides read TGTGCCAGCAGCCGGAAGGGGGCAGGGACTGAAGCTTTCTTT.

The chain couples TRBV18 to TRBJ2-1; 13 bases are shared with TRBD2. Germline-derived CDR1 and CDR2 are KGHSH and LQKENI. The CDR3 extends over 17 amino acids. The trim removed 3 bases at V and 7 bases at J, leaving 9 bases unmatched. CDR3 residues: CASSPLLAGGMGNEQFF. In DNA, the CDR3 is TGTGCCAGCTCACCGTTACTAGCGGGAGGGATGGGGAATGAGCAGTTCTTC.

J is TRBJ2-1 and V is TRBV5-4, with D hard to call. This CDR3 region has 16 residues. Germline V gene sequence: CDR1 SGHNT, CDR2 YYREEE (reference sequence). V was trimmed by 0 bases and J by 4 bases, leaving 14 bases between them. The CDR3 region is CASSLARDAAYNEQFF. Written as DNA, the CDR3 is TGTGCCAGCAGCTTGGCCCGAGACGCGGCTTACAATGAGCAGTTCTTC.

The chain carries TRBV28 and TRBJ2-5; D may be TRBD1 or TRBD2 (5 bases each). The CDR3 runs 15 residues. Looked up from germline, CDR1 is MDHEN and CDR2 is SYDVKM. V was cut by 8 bases and J by 1 base, with 17 bases left in between. Here the CDR3 reads CASRGGGRAQETQYF. DNA for the CDR3: TGTGCCAGCCGTGGGGGTGGCAGGGCCCAAGAGACCCAGTACTTC.

The J gene is TRBJ2-7, the V gene TRBV5-1; D may be TRBD1 (5 bases). Trimming shortened V by 0 bases and J by 6 bases, and 13 bases separated the two germline ends. From germline, CDR1 is SGHRS and CDR2 YFSETQ. The CDR3 length is 14 residues. CDR3 region: CASSLEGTQGEQYF. The CDR3 nucleotides are TGCGCCAGCAGCTTGGAGGGTACTCAGGGCGAGCAGTACTTC.

Here the CDR3 DNA reads TGTGCCAGCAGCAAACCGGGACTAGCGAGATACAATGAGCAGTTCTTC. Translated, it gives CASSKPGLARYNEQFF. This chain uses TRBV11-2 with TRBJ2-1; 10 bases agree with TRBD2. Germline assignment: CDR1 SGHAT and CDR2 FQNNGV. The CDR3 is 16 residues long. Germline trimming cut 5 bases from V and 4 bases from J; bases unmatched to any gene: 8.

For this clone: The sample holds other DNA sequences that translate to the same CDR3. This chain joins TRBV6-5 and TRBJ1-4; tentatively, D is TRBD1 (6 bases). The CDR3 has 15 residues. The V and J ends lost 0 bases and 5 bases respectively, with 10 bases between them. The germline gives CDR1 MNHEY, CDR2 SVGAGI. CDR3 region: CASSYSGGGNEKLFF. DNA of the CDR3: TGTGCCAGCAGTTACTCGGGAGGGGGAAATGAAAAACTGTTTTTT.

Concerning this clone: This CDR3 is also generated by other DNA sequences in the sample. This chain links TRBV5-1 with TRBJ2-1; 10 nucleotides agree with TRBD2. Germline V gives CDR1 SGHRS, CDR2 YFSETQ. Trimming at V came to 4 bases and at J to 4 bases, leaving 5 bases not matched to a gene. CDR3 length: 15 residues. Written as DNA, the CDR3 is TGCGCCAGCAGCCCCGGGACTAGCGTATACAATGAGCAGTTCTTC. Translating it yields CASSPGTSVYNEQFF.

With regard to this clone: Other nucleotide sequences from this sample produce the same CDR3. CDR3 region: CASRDSNYGYTF. CDR3 bases: TGTGCCAGCAGAGACAGTAACTATGGCTACACCTTC. The chain is built from TRBV28 and TRBJ1-2, with D possibly matching TRBD1 (5 bases). V was shortened by 6 bases and J by 1 base, with 6 bases between the two germline ends. The germline gives CDR1 MDHEN, CDR2 SYDVKM. The CDR3 contains 12 residues.

The CDR3 DNA reads TGTGCCAGCAGCACGACTAGCGGGAGAACAGATACGCAGTATTTT. Translation gives CASSTTSGRTDTQYF. The chain couples TRBV7-9 to TRBJ2-3, with TRBD2 matching 12 bases. Germline CDR1 and CDR2: SEHNR and FQNEAQ (reference sequence). CDR3 size: 15 residues. V gave up 5 bases and J gave up 3 bases; unmatched junction bases: 3.

The chain is built from TRBV6-1 and TRBJ2-7; no clear D. The CDR3 contains 15 residues. Deletions cut 1 base from V and 2 bases from J, with 12 bases between. Germline V gene lookup returns CDR1 MNHNS and CDR2 SASEGT. For the CDR3, the DNA is TGTGCCAGCAGTGAAGTCGCGGAGACCCCCTACGAGCAGTACTTC. It is translated as CASSEVAETPYEQYF.

This rearrangement joins TRBV5-1 to TRBJ2-7; D tentatively reads TRBD1 or TRBD2 (5 bases each). The CDR3 has 17 amino acids. The germline V gene encodes CDR1 SGHRS and CDR2 YFSETQ. Trimming took 6 bases from V and 0 from J, leaving 22 bases between them. CDR3 in DNA: TGCGCCAGCACCTCTATCCCCGGGGCCCTGAGCTCCTACGAGCAGTACTTC. This sequence encodes CASTSIPGALSSYEQYF.

The chain couples TRBV9 to TRBJ2-7; TRBD2 agrees at 8 bases. This CDR3 spans 14 amino acids. The V segment lost 4 bases and the J segment 6 bases; nucleotides outside the gene matches: 9. The germline V gene encodes CDR1 SGDLS and CDR2 YYNGEE. This chain's CDR3 is CASSPGGAHLEQYF. For the CDR3, the DNA is TGTGCCAGCAGCCCGGGGGGGGCCCATCTCGAGCAGTACTTC. Combining the CDR3 with reference TRBV9 and TRBJ2-7 gives the whole variable domain DSGVTQTPKHLITATGQRVTLRCSPRSGDLSVYWYQQSLDQGLQFLIQYYNGEERAKGNILERFSAQQFPDLHSELNLSSLELGDSALYFCASSPGGAHLEQYFGPGTRLTVT.

This chain connects TRBV4-3 to TRBJ2-7, with 10 bases aligning to TRBD1. J gave up 0 bases and V 4 bases, and 12 bases lay outside the gene matches. Germline loops: CDR1 LGHNA, CDR2 YSLEER. The CDR3 runs 18 residues. The CDR3 sequence is CASSRATGGSFGSYEQYF. CDR3 sequence (DNA): TGCGCCAGCAGCCGAGCGACAGGGGGCAGCTTCGGCTCCTACGAGCAGTACTTC.

The chain combines TRBV9 with TRBJ1-2; tentative D call: TRBD1 (5 bases). The V and J ends lost 2 bases and 4 bases respectively, with 15 bases between them. Germline CDR1 is SGDLS and CDR2 is YYNGEE. This CDR3 comprises 15 residues. Here the CDR3 reads CASSVNLRGLYGYTF. In DNA, the CDR3 is TGTGCCAGCAGCGTTAACTTACGGGGCCTCTATGGCTACACCTTC.

The chain joins TRBV4-1 to TRBJ1-3; D is undetermined. Germline assignment: CDR1 MGHRA and CDR2 YSYEKL. Trimming shortened V by 0 bases and J by 3 bases, and 9 bases separated the two germline ends. The length of the CDR3 is 15 residues. The CDR3 coding sequence is TGCGCCAGCAGCCAAGATCCCACAAATGGAAACACCATATATTTT. Protein: CASSQDPTNGNTIYF.